This paragraph covers one T cell receptor (beta chain) sequence. The data are from a study of blood T cell repertoires in COVID-19. This table comes from immunoSEQ multiplex PCR, and its TCRdb copy is limited to in-frame clones, with some not included. The sample lists roughly 160,000 clones, approximately 82% seen once, with 10% to 13% in the top ten. The junction had 4 bases not matched to a gene; V was cut back by 6 bases and J by 3 bases. Germline V gives CDR1 MNHEY, CDR2 SMNVEV (reference sequence). The CDR3 has 13 residues. The chain links TRBV27 to TRBJ1-1; 7 bases are shared with TRBD1. Sequenced: peripheral blood. The source is a woman older than 75 with active or convalescent COVID-19. The CDR3 DNA reads as TGTGCCAGCAGCCGGACAGGTGACACTGAAGCTTTCTTT. Its translation is CASSRTGDTEAFF.